Here is one T cell receptor beta chain with its context. Its antigen has not been determined. No base quality values were provided; no much bigger clone lies one nucleotide off. Trimming leaves V shorter by 4 bases and J shorter by 14 bases, with the junction holding 4 bases beyond the gene matches. CDR3 length: 11 amino acids, cysteine to phenylalanine. Only CDR3 DNA is held: 33 bases, read in frame from base 1. The germline V gene sets CDR1 to MNHNS and CDR2 to SASEGT. The data were obtained in a study of T cells in Graves' hyperthyroidism and ophthalmopathy (dated by TCRdb to between 2018 and 2021). As for the study more broadly: Peripheral blood was sampled at the time of initial diagnosis, prior to any treatment. To identify TCR V-J signatures that set the groups apart, the researchers used a discovery cohort of about a hundred patients, made up of fewer than 50 with Graves' ophthalmopathy and 57 with stable Graves' hyperthyroidism. An independent validation cohort of around 19 hyperthyroidism patients and 17 patients who later progressed to ophthalmopathy tested prospective prediction of ophthalmopathy. The 100 discovery patients were randomly split 7:3 into training and test sets. Thyroid tissue and blood T-cell repertoires from more than 5 Graves' hyperthyroidism patients were also compared in the study. Once sampling was done, hyperthyroidism patients were given methimazole at a starting dose of 30 mg daily, whereas ophthalmopathy patients were given high-dose intravenous methylprednisolone. The paper reports TCR Vbeta CDR3 sequencing of some 140 peripheral blood samples: over 40 ophthalmopathy, fewer than 85 hyperthyroidism and approximately 17 progressor patients. Study-wide findings and limitations: During validation, the model predicted progression to ophthalmopathy a median of around 6 months ahead of onset, with approximately 71% sensitivity and 72% to 80% specificity. A 13 V-J signature model separated ophthalmopathy from stable hyperthyroidism, with 87.88% sensitivity and roughly 84% specificity in cross-validation and 80%/75% in testing. Sample size was not statistically predetermined, and investigators were not blinded to group allocation. Most expanded thyroid clonotypes (frequency above 0.001) were also detected in blood, suggesting blood repertoires may reflect thyroid immune responses.

Amplification of TCR beta CDR3 regions was carried out from RNA transcripts. For the first round of RT-PCR on the TCR CDR3, the HTBI primer set was used together with the Qiagen OneStep RT-PCR kit. Libraries were constructed in a second round of multiplex PCR, after which size selection and purification were performed. Sequencing of the libraries was done on an Illumina HiSeq2000 using paired-end 100 bp reads. For the original study's pipeline: Raw data were processed with SOAPnuke, discarding reads with adapters, uncalled bases, mean Phred below 15, or no exact constant-primer or identifier match. High-quality paired reads were merged with COPE v1.2.5, and unique nucleotide sequences were defined as clonotypes. Clonotypes were aligned to IMGT TRBV, TRBD and TRBJ reference segments using MiTCR v1.1. The analysis was restricted to V-J combinations with a frequency above 0.0001, which together covered 99% to 99.2% of the repertoires. The TCS score was defined as F50 (clonal expansion) divided by E x V (chaos), with BLOSUM62-based TCRdist calculated between CDR3 peptides within each V-J. Welch's t-statistics and random forest reduced roughly 530 V-J features to fewer than 15, which were used in a naive Bayes classifier (R e1071). TCRdb cleaned the public reads at Q25 with fastp, built clones with MiXCR and kept in-frame beta chains. One record per CDR3 amino acid sequence lists the most common genes and DNA. The V and J calls and clone size are TCRdb's, not the authors'. Here the sample has under 400,000 distinct CDR3 sequences; about 25% occur a single time. Clones ranked in the top ten supply over 70% of the sample.

Graves' hyperthyroidism was defined as stable when no progression to ophthalmopathy occurred over 18 months of follow-up. Hyperthyroidism patients were newly diagnosed, had a disease duration of under 2 months, and were aged 18 to 65 years. Patients with uncontrolled infections, other autoimmune diseases, pregnancy or lactation were excluded. Clinical symptoms, serum thyroxine and TRAb, thyroid ultrasound, and orbital computed tomography formed the basis for the diagnoses. Ficoll-Paque density gradient centrifugation was used to isolate PBMCs from under 11 ml of fresh peripheral blood. Total RNA was extracted using Trizol reagent, and RNA quality was assessed on an Agilent 2100 Bioanalyzer.

This clonotype was obtained from a man between 50 and 59 years old with Graves' hyperthyroidism. The sample consisted of blood. The rearranged chain carries TRBV6-1 and TRBJ2-1; 8 middle bases align to TRBD1. The CDR3 region has the sequence CASSADRVEFF. The sequenced DNA: TGTGCCAGCAGTGCGGACAGGGTTGAGTTCTTC.